Ten or more counts support the clone carrying this T cell receptor beta chain. The data are from a study of T cells in Graves' hyperthyroidism and ophthalmopathy. From RNA transcripts, TCR beta CDR3 regions were amplified. TCR CDR3 underwent first-round RT-PCR with the HTBI primer set. One entry per CDR3 protein results from TCRdb running MiXCR on the multiplex PCR reads. The sample lists about 400,000 distinct CDR3 sequences, about 15% seen once, with around a third in the top ten. The CDR3 is 14 amino acids. V dropped 8 bases and J dropped 3 bases, with 13 bases sitting between them. Germline assignment: CDR1 SNHLY and CDR2 FYNNEI.

The source is a woman aged 30 to 39 with Graves' hyperthyroidism. The rearrangement uses TRBV2 and TRBJ2-2; D is uncertain. Sample: blood. The CDR3 loop reads CASHMDMYTGELFF. CDR3 sequence (DNA): TGTGCCAGCCACATGGATATGTACACCGGGGAGCTGTTTTTT.